Presented here are 27 T cell receptor beta chains from one specimen sequenced in a study of post-analysis software for immune sequencing data. Study findings and constraints: Five TRBV segments, TRBV5-6, TRBV5-1 and TRBV20-1 among them, were found more frequent in patients than controls.

Unique molecular identifiers tagged the TCR beta cDNA libraries. MiXCR, run by TCRdb on the PCR reads, gives a single entry per CDR3 protein. The sample holds almost 700,000 distinct CDR3 sequences, 59% seen once. For these TCRs, the target antigens are not known. The sequenced sample was blood. Source of these receptors: a girl aged 2-10 years with multiple sclerosis.

The sample holds one count of this clonotype. The rearrangement joins TRBV6-2 or TRBV6-3 to TRBJ2-3; D is perhaps TRBD1 (6 bases). Germline assignment: CDR1 MNHEY and CDR2 SVGEGT. Trimming left V 0 bases short and J 0 bases short, with 13 bases between. The CDR3 contains 17 residues. The CDR3 DNA follows: TGTGCCAGCAGTTACTCGCCGGGACAACCTAGCACAGATACGCAGTATTTT. This sequence encodes CASSYSPGQPSTDTQYF.

V is TRBV20-1 and J is TRBJ1-5; 9 nucleotides match TRBD1. V lost 0 bases to trimming and J lost 2 bases; unmatched junction nucleotides: 14. Germline lookup yields CDR1 DFQATT and CDR2 SNEGSKA (reference sequence). This CDR3 comprises 19 residues. The CDR3 coding sequence is TGCAGTGCTAGAGATTCGAAGGGACAGGGCATTGCGGGCAATCAGCCCCAGCATTTT. Translating gives CSARDSKGQGIAGNQPQHF.

There are a few counts of this clonotype. This rearrangement joins TRBV4-1 to TRBJ2-1, with D possibly matching TRBD1 (6 bases). This CDR3 has 13 amino acids. V was pared by 0 bases and J by 8 bases, with 8 bases between. Germline V gives CDR1 MGHRA, CDR2 YSYEKL. CDR3 in DNA: TGCGCCAGCAGCCAAGAAAACAGGGATGAGCAGTTCTTC. It yields the protein CASSQENRDEQFF.

This clonotype was counted only a few times. The CDR3 is CASSNRGHEQFF. CDR3 nucleotides: TGTGCCAGCAGCAACAGGGGCCATGAGCAGTTCTTC. The chain is built from TRBV6-5 and TRBJ2-1; TRBD1 aligns across 7 bases. The CDR3 loop spans 12 amino acids. V lost 6 bases to trimming and J lost 8 bases; unmatched junction nucleotides: 4. Germline V lookup: CDR1 MNHEY, CDR2 SVGAGI.

The chain carries TRBV30 and TRBJ2-3; 9 bases align to TRBD2. The CDR3 length is 14 residues. Germline CDR1 reads GTSNPN; CDR2 reads SVGIG (reference sequence). Trimming at V came to 7 bases and at J to 6 bases, leaving 11 bases not matched to a gene. CDR3 sequence reads: CASGGPREGDTQYF. As DNA, the CDR3 is TGTGCCTCCGGAGGTCCGCGGGAGGGGGATACGCAGTATTTT.

This clonotype was counted between two and nine times. The CDR3 region has the DNA TGCAGTGCTAGACCCTCGGGGCCCTACAATGAGCAGTTCTTC. Protein product: CSARPSGPYNEQFF. The V and J genes are TRBV20-1 and TRBJ2-1, with D possibly being TRBD1 or TRBD2 (5 bases each). The CDR3 spans 14 residues. Germline assignment: CDR1 DFQATT and CDR2 SNEGSKA (reference sequence). The germline V and J ends were trimmed by 2 bases and 2 bases, with 10 bases remaining between them.

The chain employs TRBV7-9 and TRBJ1-2; TRBD1 agrees at 9 bases. CDR3 length: 14 residues. V shed 5 bases, J shed 2 bases, and the junction held 3 bases outside the gene matches. The germline V gene has CDR1 SEHNR and CDR2 FQNEAQ (reference sequence). The CDR3 DNA follows: TGTGCCAGCAGCGGGACAGGGCGAAACTATGGCTACACCTTC. Amino acid sequence: CASSGTGRNYGYTF.

The chain links TRBV5-5 to TRBJ1-5; D is uncertain. Germline assignment: CDR1 SGHKS and CDR2 YYEKEE (reference sequence). V was shortened by 0 bases and J by 5 bases, with 12 bases between the two germline ends. This CDR3 is 15 amino acids long. In DNA, the CDR3 is TGTGCCAGCAGCTTGGAGGACGGACTTTATCAGCCCCAGCATTTT. It translates to CASSLEDGLYQPQHF.

The gene calls are TRBV7-2 and TRBJ2-7, with 13 bases identical to TRBD2. V shed 4 bases and J 1 base; nucleotides not matched to a gene: 10. There are 18 residues in the CDR3. CDR1 and CDR2 from the germline V gene are SGHTA and FQGNSA. CDR3 DNA: TGTGCCAGCAGCTGGCCAACCGGGACTAGCGGGACGTCCTACGAGCAGTACTTC. Protein: CASSWPTGTSGTSYEQYF.

This sequence joins TRBV28 and TRBJ2-3, with 8 bases that match TRBD2. This CDR3 spans 15 amino acids. The germline CDR1 and CDR2 sequences are MDHEN and SYDVKM. Trimming took 7 bases from V and 2 from J; bases not matched to a gene: 8. The DNA for the CDR3 is TGTGCCAGCACCCCTAGACTAGCGATCACAGATACGCAGTATTTT. This translates into CASTPRLAITDTQYF.

The genes are TRBV20-1 and TRBJ2-6; possible D gene TRBD1, 5 bases. This CDR3 is 16 amino acids long. Deletions cut 1 base from V and 0 bases from J, with 10 bases between. Germline CDR1 and CDR2: DFQATT and SNEGSKA (reference sequence). The CDR3 loop reads CSARAPRDSGANVLTF. For the CDR3, the DNA is TGCAGTGCTAGAGCTCCCAGGGACTCTGGGGCCAACGTCCTGACTTTC.

The genes are TRBV21-1 and TRBJ2-7; the table calls TRBD1, which could not be checked here. TRBV21-1 is flagged as a pseudogene. The CDR3 has 14 amino acids. DNA of the CDR3: TGTGCCAGCAGCAACCGGGACACCTCCTACGAGCAGTACTTC. Translating it yields CASSNRDTSYEQYF.

The rearrangement uses TRBV7-2 and TRBJ2-6, with TRBD2 matching 11 bases. Germline-derived CDR1 and CDR2 are SGHTA and FQGNSA. The ends lost 4 bases at V and 0 bases at J; junction bases unmatched: 5. The CDR3 is 18 residues long. CDR3 in amino acids: CASSSGLAVSSGANVLTF. The CDR3 bases are TGTGCCAGCAGCTCGGGACTAGCGGTCAGCTCTGGGGCCAACGTCCTGACTTTC.

The gene calls are TRBV20-1 and TRBJ2-1; 8 bases are shared with TRBD2. V shed 6 bases and J 1 base; nucleotides not matched to a gene: 8. This CDR3 has 15 amino acids. Germline CDR1 reads DFQATT; CDR2 reads SNEGSKA (reference sequence). CDR3 in DNA: TGCAGTGCCACCCCTAGCGGGCCTTCCTACAATGAGCAGTTCTTC. It yields the protein CSATPSGPSYNEQFF.

The rearrangement links TRBV20-1 to TRBJ2-7, with D possibly TRBD1 on 6 matching bases. This CDR3 contains 14 residues. The V end lost 3 bases, the J end lost 2 bases, and 14 bases lay between the germline ends. Per germline, CDR1 DFQATT and CDR2 SNEGSKA (reference sequence). The CDR3 nucleotides are TGCAGTGCTAGGTCCCCAGGGGACGCCTACGAGCAGTACTTC. Encoded protein: CSARSPGDAYEQYF.

The J gene is TRBJ2-3, the V gene TRBV7-9; D gene ambiguous. The germline V gene encodes CDR1 SEHNR and CDR2 FQNEAQ (reference sequence). The CDR3 extends over 17 amino acids. V shed 2 bases and J shed 2 bases, with 17 bases lying between them. CDR3 nucleotides: TGTGCCAGCAGCTTAAGATGGTCAGCGTTAACCACAGATACGCAGTATTTT. It is translated as CASSLRWSALTTDTQYF.

This chain connects TRBV4-3 to TRBJ2-1; tentatively, D is TRBD1 (6 bases). Germline values: CDR1 LGHNA, CDR2 YSLEER. The CDR3 contains 16 residues. V shed 2 bases and J shed 4 bases, with 15 bases lying between them. The CDR3 DNA follows: TGCGCCAGCAGCCAACCCAATGGGGACACATACAATGAGCAGTTCTTC. As protein: CASSQPNGDTYNEQFF.

The genes are TRBV12-3 or TRBV12-4 and TRBJ2-1; 7 bases fit TRBD2. The length of the CDR3 is 15 residues. Losses at the gene ends were 0 bases for V and 9 bases for J; bases not matched to a gene: 8. The CDR3 loop reads CASSLANPGLGEQFF. In DNA form, the CDR3 reads TGTGCCAGCAGTTTAGCCAATCCCGGACTAGGTGAGCAGTTCTTC.

The rearrangement uses TRBV29-1 and TRBJ1-2; TRBD1 might be the D (6 bases). CDR3 length: 13 amino acids. Trimming took 3 bases from V and 5 from J, leaving 13 bases between them. Germline V gene data show CDR1 as SQVTM and CDR2 as ANQGSEA. The CDR3 region is CSVDVGGAYGYTF. In DNA form, the CDR3 reads TGCAGCGTTGATGTGGGGGGGGCGTATGGCTACACCTTC.

This clonotype has a handful of counts. V and J are TRBV5-1 and TRBJ2-5; D is perhaps TRBD1 or TRBD2 (5 bases each). The J call may be faulty, since TRBJ2-7 better matches the DNA end. There are 14 residues in the CDR3. CDR1 is SGHRS, CDR2 YFSETQ, per germline. The chain's CDR3 is CASSLEAGSHEQYF. The CDR3 DNA follows: TGCGCCAGCAGCTTGGAGGCAGGGAGCCACGAGCAGTACTTC.

V gene TRBV12-3 or TRBV12-4 combines with J gene TRBJ2-3, with 8 bases fitting TRBD2. J was trimmed by 0 bases and V by 8 bases; bases with no gene match: 7. This CDR3 is built from 15 residues. The CDR3 spells CASCGRTASTDTQYF. The CDR3 DNA sequence: TGTGCCAGCTGCGGGAGGACGGCCAGCACAGATACGCAGTATTTT.

The gene calls are TRBV12-5 and TRBJ1-2, with a weak D call TRBD1 (6 bases). The CDR3 sequence is 12 residues long. Trimming took off 4 bases at V and 7 bases at J, with 10 bases between the two ends. The V gene's germline CDR1 is LGHNT and CDR2 FRNRAP. CDR3 nucleotides: TGTGCTAGTGGTTACAGGGTTGGTGGCTACACCTTC. Residues: CASGYRVGGYTF.

V and J are TRBV5-1 and TRBJ2-1, with 7 bases aligning to TRBD2. Germline lookup yields CDR1 SGHRS and CDR2 YFSETQ. V lost 4 bases and J lost 1; bases outside the gene matches: 8. The CDR3 is 16 amino acids. CDR3 protein: CASSPGGDPSYNEQFF. In nucleotides, the CDR3 is TGCGCCAGCAGCCCGGGGGGAGACCCATCCTACAATGAGCAGTTCTTC.

This clonotype turned up a few times. The chain's CDR3 is CASSFPTSGAQETQYF. The CDR3 region has the DNA TGTGCCAGCAGCTTCCCTACTAGCGGGGCACAAGAGACCCAGTACTTC. The chain combines TRBV5-4 with TRBJ2-5; TRBD2 matches 10 bases. The CDR3 is 16 amino acids. V shed 2 bases, J shed 2 bases, and the junction held 6 bases outside the gene matches. The germline V gene has CDR1 SGHNT and CDR2 YYREEE (reference sequence).

This rearrangement joins TRBV30 to TRBJ2-1; 9 bases fit TRBD1. The germline gives CDR1 GTSNPN, CDR2 SVGIG (reference sequence). The junction had 5 bases not matched to a gene; V was cut back by 5 bases and J by 3 bases. The CDR3 has 14 residues. For the CDR3, the DNA is TGTGCCTGGGTTACAGGGGGCGTCTACAATGAGCAGTTCTTC. It codes for CAWVTGGVYNEQFF.

This clonotype was counted only a few times. The chain has TRBV29-1 and TRBJ2-5; 10 positions agree with TRBD1. Germline V gives CDR1 SQVTM, CDR2 ANQGSEA. The V and J ends lost 4 bases and 3 bases, in that order; junction bases with no gene match: 8. This CDR3 contains 15 residues. In DNA form, the CDR3 reads TGCAGCGTTGCGGACACGGGGACAGGGGAAGAGACCCAGTACTTC. This translates into CSVADTGTGEETQYF.

This clonotype was seen a few times. The chain recombines TRBV24-1 with TRBJ2-1; D is possibly TRBD1 or TRBD2 (6 bases each). CDR3 length: 15 amino acids. V was clipped by 5 bases and J by 3 bases, with 13 bases between them. Germline assignment: CDR1 KGHDR and CDR2 SFDVKD. Written as DNA, the CDR3 is TGTGCCACCAGTGCGGAGGGGGTCCTCTACAATGAGCAGTTCTTC. This sequence encodes CATSAEGVLYNEQFF.